This T cell receptor beta chain was captured in a study of cytomegalovirus exposure and HLA in healthy donors. Study conclusions and caveats: In a later analysis, TCR beta V- and J-gene trimming was associated with a missense DCLRE1C variant. Associated with cytomegalovirus, according to the listing, were around 160 TCR beta chains. Later analysis placed DRB1 highest and HLA-C lowest in TCR association rates, which differed by HLA locus.

The PCR ran on 60 Vbeta and 13 Jbeta primers. The table came from immunoSEQ multiplex PCR; TCRdb's copy has only in-frame clones and leaves some out. The sample has roughly 150,000 clones, approximately 80% seen once. This clone was observed a handful of times. The target antigen is unknown. V was pared by 7 bases and J by 0 bases, with 10 bases of the junction left unmatched. The CDR3 spans 17 residues. Germline CDR1 SNHLY, CDR2 FYNNEI. The TCR was taken from a man aged 25-45 years in good health and CMV-seropositive. This rearrangement joins TRBV2 to TRBJ2-1; TRBD2 matches 9 bases. The sequenced sample consisted of PBMCs. The CDR3 bases are TGTGCCAGCATTCCTAGCGGGAAGTCTGTCTCCTACAATGAGCAGTTCTTC. It specifies CASIPSGKSVSYNEQFF.